These 2 T cell receptor beta chains were sequenced from one sample in a study of Tregs in tolerant kidney transplant recipients. Method: immunoSEQ multiplex PCR; TCRdb's copy keeps in-frame clones and lacks some. The sample shows tens of thousands of clones, over 85% of them seen only once. The sequencing here drew on CD4+ T cells from blood, taken before the transplant. The receptors here all came from a human donor who received a combined kidney and bone marrow transplant.

J is TRBJ2-4 and V is TRBV7-2; tentative D call: TRBD2 (6 bases). Germline assignment: CDR1 SGHTA and CDR2 FQGNSA. This CDR3 is 14 amino acids long. Trimming shortened V by 4 bases and J by 0 bases, and 7 bases separated the two germline ends. The CDR3 DNA reads as TGTGCCAGCAGCTCGGGACTAGCCAAAAACATTCAGTACTTC. Translated, it gives CASSSGLAKNIQYF.

The chain uses TRBV20-1 and TRBJ1-4; no reliable D call. In germline, CDR1 is DFQATT, CDR2 SNEGSKA (reference sequence). The CDR3 runs to 10 residues. V lost 6 bases to trimming and J lost 4 bases, with 3 bases between them. CDR3 protein: CSAINEKLFF. Written as DNA, the CDR3 is TGCAGTGCCATTAATGAAAAACTGTTTTTT.